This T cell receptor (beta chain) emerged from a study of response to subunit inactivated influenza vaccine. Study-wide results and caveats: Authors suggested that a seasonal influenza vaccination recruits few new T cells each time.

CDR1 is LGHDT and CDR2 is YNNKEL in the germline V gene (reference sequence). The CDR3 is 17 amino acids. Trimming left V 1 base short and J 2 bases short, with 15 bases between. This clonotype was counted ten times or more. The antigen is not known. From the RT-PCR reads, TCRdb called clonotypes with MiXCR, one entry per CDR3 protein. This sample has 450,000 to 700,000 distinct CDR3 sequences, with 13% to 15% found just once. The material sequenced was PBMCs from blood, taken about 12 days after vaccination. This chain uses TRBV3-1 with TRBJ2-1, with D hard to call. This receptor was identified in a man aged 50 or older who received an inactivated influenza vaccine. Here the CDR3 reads CASSQGAPTIPYNEQFF. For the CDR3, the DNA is TGTGCCAGCAGCCAAGGGGCGCCTACCATTCCCTACAATGAGCAGTTCTTC.